Detailed here is one T cell receptor beta chain. The antigen is not known. These data originate in a study of memory CD4+ T cells and cytomegalovirus serostatus. About the research overall: This sample comes from healthy Belgian adults, eight or nine CMV seropositive, approximately 23 seronegative. The study's findings and limits: Suggested: most of the CMV-linked TCR signature lies in CD4+ memory cells.

The sort gate was single viable CD3+CD4+CD8-CD45RO+ cells for memory CD4+ T cells. CMV serostatus came from serum IgG against pp150, pp28, p38, p52. In the source study's methods: After removing out-of-frame reads, 2 million to 2.5 million distinct TCRbeta sequences remained. TCRdb's copy holds only in-frame clones and misses some; the assay was immunoSEQ multiplex PCR. The V and J calls and the clone size are those of that table, but D and trimming were determined from the DNA. The sample consists of 40,000 to 50,000 clones, around 70% of them appearing once. Trimming shortened V by 4 bases and J by 4 bases, and 16 bases separated the two germline ends. CDR3 length: 15 residues. The V gene's germline CDR1 is SGHDN and CDR2 FVKESK.

The chain carries TRBV14 and TRBJ1-2, with D unresolved. Input material: memory CD4+ T cells from blood. The TCR originated in an adult in good health and CMV-seropositive. The CDR3 is CASSPVGLEGYGYTF. The CDR3 DNA follows: TGTGCCAGCAGCCCGGTCGGCCTGGAGGGCTATGGCTACACCTTC.